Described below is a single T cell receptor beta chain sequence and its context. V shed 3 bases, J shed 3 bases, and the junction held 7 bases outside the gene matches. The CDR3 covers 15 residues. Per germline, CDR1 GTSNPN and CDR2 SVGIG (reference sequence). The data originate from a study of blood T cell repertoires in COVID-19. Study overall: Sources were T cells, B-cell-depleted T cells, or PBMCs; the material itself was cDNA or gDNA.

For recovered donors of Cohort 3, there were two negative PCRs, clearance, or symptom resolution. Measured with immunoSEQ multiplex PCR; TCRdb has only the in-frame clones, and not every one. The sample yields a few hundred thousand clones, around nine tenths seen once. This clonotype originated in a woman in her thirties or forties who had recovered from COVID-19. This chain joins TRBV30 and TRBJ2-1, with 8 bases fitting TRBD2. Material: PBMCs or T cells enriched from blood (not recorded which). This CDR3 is CAWSQREGVYNEQFF. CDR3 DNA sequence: TGTGCCTGGAGCCAACGGGAGGGGGTCTACAATGAGCAGTTCTTC.